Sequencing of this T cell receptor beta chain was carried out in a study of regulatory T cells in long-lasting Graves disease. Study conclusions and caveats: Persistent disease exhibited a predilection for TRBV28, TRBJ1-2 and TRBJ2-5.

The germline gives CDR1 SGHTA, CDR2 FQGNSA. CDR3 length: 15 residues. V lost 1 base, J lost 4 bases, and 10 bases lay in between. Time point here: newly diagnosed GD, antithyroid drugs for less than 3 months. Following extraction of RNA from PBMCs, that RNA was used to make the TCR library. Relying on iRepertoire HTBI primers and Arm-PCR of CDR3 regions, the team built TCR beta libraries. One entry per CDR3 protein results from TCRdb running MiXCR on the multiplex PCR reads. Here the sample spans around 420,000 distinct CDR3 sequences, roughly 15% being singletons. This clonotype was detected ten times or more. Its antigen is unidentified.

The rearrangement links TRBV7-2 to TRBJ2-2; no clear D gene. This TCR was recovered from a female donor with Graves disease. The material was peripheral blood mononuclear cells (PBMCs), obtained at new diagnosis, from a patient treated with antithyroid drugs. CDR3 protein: CASSLDWRFTGELFF. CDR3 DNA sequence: TGTGCCAGCAGCTTAGACTGGCGATTCACCGGGGAGCTGTTTTTT.